This T cell receptor beta chain was captured by sequencing in a study of beta chain features in type 1 diabetes. CDR3 length equals 15 residues. Unmatched junction bases numbered 5, after V lost 4 bases and J lost 4 bases. Per the germline V gene, CDR1 is SGHAT and CDR2 is FQNNGV. Study results and caveats: Highly expressing activated T cells could be over-counted with a cDNA template.

Turning to this clone: The target antigen is unknown.

Markers CD45RO/CCR7/CD25/CD127/CD95/CD27 served to sort CD4+ naive, central memory, regulatory and stem cell-like memory cells. As every portion of the isolated RNA was reverse transcribed, the sequencing read expressed TCRB transcripts. Only in-frame clones appear in the TCRdb table, and some are missing; sequencing was by immunoSEQ multiplex PCR. The sample has around 340,000 clones; about 19% are singletons. Material for sequencing was naive CD4+ T cells from blood. The TCR originated in a woman in her late teens or twenties in good health. The chain carries TRBV11-2 and TRBJ2-5; 11 nucleotides match TRBD2. The CDR3 protein is CASSSPLAGVETQYF. DNA for the CDR3: TGTGCCAGCAGCTCCCCACTAGCGGGAGTAGAGACCCAGTACTTC.